The 23 T cell receptor beta chains given below trace back to one sample, sequenced in a study of shared clonotypes between healthy human individuals. The assay was immunoSEQ multiplex PCR, and TCRdb's table has in-frame clones only and misses some. This sample has 2 million to 3 million clones, with roughly nine tenths found just once. The sequenced sample was naive CD4+ T cells sorted from blood. The subset here: CD45RA+ positively selected. Every receptor here comes from a man aged 18 to 30 in good health.

The genes are TRBV10-2 and TRBJ2-2; D remains ambiguous. Trimming took off 0 bases at V and 2 bases at J, with 7 bases between the two ends. CDR1 and CDR2 from the germline V gene are WSHSY and SAAADI. The CDR3 has 15 amino acids. The CDR3 protein is CASSESTRNTGELFF. As DNA, the CDR3 is TGCGCCAGCAGTGAGTCGACTCGAAACACCGGGGAGCTGTTTTTT.

The chain uses TRBV6-1 and TRBJ1-1; a possible D gene is TRBD1 (6 bases). The CDR3 runs 17 residues. Germline lookup yields CDR1 MNHNS and CDR2 SASEGT. Trimming removed 3 bases from V and 5 bases from J, with 22 bases in between. CDR3 sequence (DNA): TGTGCCAGCAGTGATCCCCAAGGGGGGGCTAGGCGGACTGAAGCTTTCTTT. It translates to CASSDPQGGARRTEAFF.

V and J are TRBV4-2 and TRBJ1-5; D is unresolved. CDR1 is LGHNA and CDR2 is YNFKEQ in the germline V gene. The V and J ends lost 0 bases and 0 bases respectively, with 9 bases between them. CDR3 length: 16 residues. CDR3 sequence: CASSQDGQASNQPQHF. The CDR3 region has the DNA TGTGCCAGCAGCCAAGACGGTCAGGCTAGCAATCAGCCCCAGCATTTT.

This chain uses TRBV28 with TRBJ1-4; possible D gene TRBD1, 5 bases. The CDR3 length is 14 residues. CDR1 and CDR2 (germline): MDHEN, SYDVKM. Trimming shortened V by 3 bases and J by 0 bases, and 5 bases separated the two germline ends. The CDR3 is CASSLTATNEKLFF. DNA for the CDR3: TGTGCCAGCAGTTTGACAGCAACTAATGAAAAACTGTTTTTT.

This chain connects TRBV6-1 to TRBJ2-4; TRBD1 aligns across 7 bases. The CDR3 spans 15 residues. Trimming at V came to 6 bases and at J to 4 bases, leaving 9 bases not matched to a gene. Germline CDR1 MNHNS, CDR2 SASEGT. This chain's CDR3 is CASRQTGTEKNIQYF. The CDR3 coding sequence is TGTGCCAGCAGGCAGACCGGGACAGAAAAAAACATTCAGTACTTC.

The chain recombines TRBV13 with TRBJ1-2; 7 nucleotides align to TRBD1. Germline V lookup: CDR1 PRHDT, CDR2 FYEKMQ (reference sequence). J was trimmed by 3 bases and V by 5 bases; bases with no gene match: 9. The CDR3 totals 15 residues. The CDR3 protein is CASSPPTGADYGYTF. The CDR3 bases are TGTGCCAGCAGCCCACCCACAGGGGCGGACTATGGCTACACCTTC.

This clone was counted only a few times. In the same sample, other DNA sequences code for this CDR3. The chain has TRBV19 and TRBJ2-3; D is uncertain. This CDR3 region has 13 residues. Germline lookup yields CDR1 LNHDA and CDR2 SQIVND (reference sequence). Trimming removed 3 bases at V and 0 bases at J, with 4 bases between. The CDR3 DNA follows: TGTGCCAGTAGTATGGGCAGCACAGATACGCAGTATTTT. Encoded protein: CASSMGSTDTQYF.

The chain couples TRBV19 to TRBJ1-4; D uncertain. The CDR3 spans 13 residues. The germline V and J ends were trimmed by 8 bases and 2 bases, with 9 bases remaining between them. CDR1 and CDR2 from the germline V gene are LNHDA and SQIVND (reference sequence). CDR3 bases: TGTGCCAGTCAGTGGAGGACTAATGAAAAACTGTTTTTT. It yields the protein CASQWRTNEKLFF.

About this clone: The germline gene is not matched at one end of the junction; a read error may be the cause. This sequence joins TRBV7-7 and TRBJ2-1, with a possible D match to TRBD2 (6 bases). The CDR3 has 14 amino acids. Germline CDR1 and CDR2: SSHAT and FNYEAQ (reference sequence). This CDR3 is CASSLGEASNEQFF. CDR3 DNA: TGTGCTAGCAGCTTAGGGGAGGCCTCCAATGAGCAGTTCTTC. Drawing the rest from reference TRBV7-7 and TRBJ2-1, the complete variable domain is GAGVSQSPRYKVTKRGQDVTLRCDPISSHATLYWYQQALGQGPEFLTYFNYEAQPDKSGLPSDRFSAERPEGSISTLTIQRTEQRDSAMYRCASSLGEASNEQFFGPGTRLTVL.

The rearrangement uses TRBV9 and TRBJ2-1; 7 bases are a match to TRBD1. After removal of 2 bases from V and 3 bases from J, the junction contained 11 bases not matched to a gene. CDR1 and CDR2 (germline): SGDLS, YYNGEE. The CDR3 extends over 17 amino acids. The CDR3 nucleotides read TGTGCCAGCAGCGTCGCTCAGACAGGGTTAGGCTACAATGAGCAGTTCTTC. The encoded protein is CASSVAQTGLGYNEQFF.

The J gene is TRBJ1-2, the V gene TRBV19, with TRBD1 matching over 12 bases. There are 16 residues in the CDR3. The trim removed 4 bases at V and 3 bases at J, leaving 6 bases unmatched. CDR1 is LNHDA, CDR2 SQIVND, per germline (reference sequence). The CDR3 nucleotides are TGTGCCAGTAGTAAAGCTGGGACAGGGGGCGACTATGGCTACACCTTC. It specifies CASSKAGTGGDYGYTF.

This clone was picked up one time. The rearrangement links TRBV7-9 to TRBJ2-7; 9 nucleotides agree with TRBD2. Germline loops: CDR1 SEHNR, CDR2 FQNEAQ (reference sequence). The length of the CDR3 is 14 residues. V trimming: 5 bases; J trimming: 3 bases; junction bases outside the gene matches: 5. The CDR3 nucleotides read TGTGCCAGCAGCCCCGGGACTAGCTTCTACGAGCAGTACTTC. Its protein is CASSPGTSFYEQYF.

The rearrangement joins TRBV11-3 to TRBJ2-4; the D gene could be TRBD1 or TRBD2 (5 bases each). The CDR3 is 15 amino acids. CDR1 and CDR2 from the germline V gene are SGHNT and YENEEA. The V gene lost 1 base and the J gene lost 7 bases, with 14 bases spanning the gap. This CDR3 reads CASSLASGPGNIQYF. DNA for the CDR3: TGTGCCAGCAGCTTAGCTTCGGGACCTGGGAACATTCAGTACTTC.

Concerning this clone: Other DNA sequences of this sample code for an identical CDR3. This chain connects TRBV30 to TRBJ2-7, with D uncertain. The length of the CDR3 is 11 residues. Trimming left V 0 bases short and J 7 bases short, with 7 bases between. Germline lookup yields CDR1 GTSNPN and CDR2 SVGIG (reference sequence). For the CDR3, the DNA is TGTGCCTGGAGTGTACTGAATGAGCAGTACTTC. It specifies CAWSVLNEQYF.

The rearrangement joins TRBV9 to TRBJ2-1, with a weak D call TRBD2 (6 bases). Per germline, CDR1 SGDLS and CDR2 YYNGEE. The length of the CDR3 is 15 residues. The ends were cut back, 0 bases at V and 0 bases at J, with 7 bases in the middle. CDR3 region: CASSVVAVSYNEQFF. CDR3 bases: TGTGCCAGCAGCGTAGTAGCGGTCTCCTACAATGAGCAGTTCTTC.

The CDR3 DNA sequence: TGTGCCAGCTCATTCGCCGGGACAGGGGTTTCTTATGGTGAAGCTTTCTTT. This gives the protein CASSFAGTGVSYGEAFF. The V gene is TRBV18, the J gene TRBJ1-1, with 10 bases fitting TRBD1. Trimming removed 5 bases from V and 7 bases from J; junction bases left unmatched: 16. This CDR3 is 17 amino acids long. CDR1 is KGHSH and CDR2 is LQKENI in the germline V gene.

The chain recombines TRBV10-3 with TRBJ1-2; the D is unclear. The germline gives CDR1 ENHRY, CDR2 SYGVKD. V was trimmed by 3 bases and J by 4 bases, leaving 9 bases between them. The CDR3 consists of 13 residues. CDR3 region: CAISDGLTYGYTF. Written as DNA, the CDR3 is TGTGCCATCAGTGACGGGCTTACCTATGGCTACACCTTC.

The V call is TRBV30, the J call TRBJ1-3; tentative D call: TRBD1 (5 bases). Germline V gives CDR1 GTSNPN, CDR2 SVGIG (reference sequence). V lost 2 bases, J lost 3 bases, and 11 bases lay in between. The CDR3 has 14 residues. The CDR3 DNA sequence: TGTGCCTGGAGTCGCGGGGGGGGTGGAAACACCATATATTTT. Its translation is CAWSRGGGGNTIYF.

The V and J genes are TRBV18 and TRBJ1-1, with unresolved D. This CDR3 region has 12 residues. V dropped 8 bases and J dropped 3 bases, with 10 bases sitting between them. Germline V lookup: CDR1 KGHSH, CDR2 LQKENI. This CDR3 reads CASLKGYTEAFF. The CDR3 region has the DNA TGTGCCAGCCTTAAAGGGTACACTGAAGCTTTCTTT.

V and J are TRBV7-2 and TRBJ2-7; 9 nucleotides line up with TRBD2. Germline V gene data show CDR1 as SGHTA and CDR2 as FQGNSA. This CDR3 is built from 16 residues. Germline trimming cut 0 bases from V and 0 bases from J; bases unmatched to any gene: 3. CDR3 amino acids: CASSLAPAGGSYEQYF. In DNA form, the CDR3 reads TGTGCCAGCAGCTTAGCTCCAGCGGGAGGCTCCTACGAGCAGTACTTC.

V gene TRBV7-8 combines with J gene TRBJ1-5; maybe TRBD1 (6 bases). Germline V gives CDR1 SGHVS, CDR2 FQNEAQ. Trimming shortened V by 3 bases and J by 6 bases, and 9 bases separated the two germline ends. The CDR3 totals 13 residues. CDR3 in DNA: TGTGCCAGCAGCTTGAACAGGGCTCAGCCCCAGCATTTT. Encoded protein: CASSLNRAQPQHF.

In this sample, this clone turned up once. The chain couples TRBV18 to TRBJ1-5; a possible D gene is TRBD1 (5 bases). Trimming shortened V by 6 bases and J by 5 bases, and 17 bases separated the two germline ends. The CDR3 is 15 amino acids. CDR1 is KGHSH and CDR2 is LQKENI in the germline V gene. The CDR3 loop reads CASSPTSGPHQPQHF. Here the CDR3 DNA reads TGTGCCAGCTCCCCTACTTCGGGGCCCCATCAGCCCCAGCATTTT.

The chain carries TRBV27 and TRBJ2-5, with D possibly TRBD1 on 7 matching bases. The CDR3 consists of 15 residues. V gave up 7 bases and J gave up 3 bases, with 18 bases separating them. CDR1 and CDR2 from the germline V gene are MNHEY and SMNVEV (reference sequence). CDR3 sequence (DNA): TGTGCCAGCATCAAGTTTGGGGGGACAGAAGAGACCCAGTACTTC. Protein: CASIKFGGTEETQYF.